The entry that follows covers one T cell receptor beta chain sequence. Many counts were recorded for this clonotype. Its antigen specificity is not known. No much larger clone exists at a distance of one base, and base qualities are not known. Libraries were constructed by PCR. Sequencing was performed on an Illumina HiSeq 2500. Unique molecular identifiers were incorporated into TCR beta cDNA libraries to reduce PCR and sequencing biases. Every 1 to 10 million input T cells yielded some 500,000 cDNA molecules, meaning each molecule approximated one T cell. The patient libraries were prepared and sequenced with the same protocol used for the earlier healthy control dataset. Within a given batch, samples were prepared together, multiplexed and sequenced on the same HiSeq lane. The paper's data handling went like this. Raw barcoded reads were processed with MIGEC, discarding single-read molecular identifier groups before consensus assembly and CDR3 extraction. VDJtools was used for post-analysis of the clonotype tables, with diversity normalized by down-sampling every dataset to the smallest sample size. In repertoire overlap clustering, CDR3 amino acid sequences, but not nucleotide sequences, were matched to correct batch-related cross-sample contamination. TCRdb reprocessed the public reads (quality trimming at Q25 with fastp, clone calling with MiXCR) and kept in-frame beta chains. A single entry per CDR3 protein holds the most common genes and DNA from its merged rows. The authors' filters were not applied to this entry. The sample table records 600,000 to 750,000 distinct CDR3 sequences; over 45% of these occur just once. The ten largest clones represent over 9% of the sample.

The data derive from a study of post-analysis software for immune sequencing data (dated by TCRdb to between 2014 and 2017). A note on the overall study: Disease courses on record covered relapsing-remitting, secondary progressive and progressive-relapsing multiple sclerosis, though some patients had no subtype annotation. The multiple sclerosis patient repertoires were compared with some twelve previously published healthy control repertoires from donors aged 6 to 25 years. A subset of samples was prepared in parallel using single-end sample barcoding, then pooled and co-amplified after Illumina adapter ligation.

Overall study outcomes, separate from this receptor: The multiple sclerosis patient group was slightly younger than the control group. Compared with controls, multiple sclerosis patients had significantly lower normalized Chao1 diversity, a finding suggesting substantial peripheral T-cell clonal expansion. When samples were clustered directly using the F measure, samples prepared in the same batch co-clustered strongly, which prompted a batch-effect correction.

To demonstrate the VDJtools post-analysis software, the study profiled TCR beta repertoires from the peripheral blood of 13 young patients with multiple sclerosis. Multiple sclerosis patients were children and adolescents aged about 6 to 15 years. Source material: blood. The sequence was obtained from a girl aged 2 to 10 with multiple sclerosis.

The nucleotide sequence is given as TGTGCCAGCAGTGCTGAGGAGGTTGGGGAGACCCAGTACTTC. It translates as CASSAEEVGETQYF. Recombination connected TRBV28 to TRBJ2-5, and TRBD2 may be the D gene, going by 5 matching bases. The CDR3 covers 14 residues, taking in both the cysteine and the phenylalanine. Just the 42-base CDR3 DNA is kept, in frame starting at base 1. CDR1 and CDR2, looked up from the germline V gene, are MDHEN and SYDVKM. Between the V and J ends, shortened by 5 bases and 5 bases respectively, the junction contains 15 bases.